Presented here are 4 T cell receptor beta chains from one specimen sequenced in a study of blood T cell repertoires in COVID-19 (dated by TCRdb to 2018 to 2021). The library was prepared using the immunoSEQ multiplex PCR assay. Imported from immuneACCESS, the table was reduced by TCRdb to in-frame sequences with V and J called. These copies leave out some clones; in studies compared against another copy, an unresolved V gene accounts for under half, and the cause of the remainder is not known. Present in this sample are 350,000 to 400,000 clones, roughly 89% of which were seen just once. The ten most abundant clones make up about 6.5% of the sample. The specimen sequenced was peripheral blood. The receptors come from a man aged 18 to 29 with active or convalescent COVID-19.

The gene calls are TRBV29-1 and TRBJ2-5, with 7 positions matching TRBD2. Germline V gives CDR1 SQVTM, CDR2 ANQGSEA. CDR3 size: 13 residues. V lost 7 bases, J lost 5 bases, and 10 bases stayed unmatched. CDR3 nucleotides: TGCAGCGCTAGGGCGGGGGTAGGGGAGACCCAGTACTTC. Amino acids: CSARAGVGETQYF.

The chain has TRBV18 and TRBJ2-7; 7 bases match TRBD1. Losses at the gene ends were 3 bases for V and 5 bases for J; bases not matched to a gene: 13. CDR1 and CDR2 from the germline V gene are KGHSH and LQKENI. The CDR3 contains 16 residues. Here the CDR3 reads CASSPLRGRLVHEQYF. As DNA, the CDR3 is TGTGCCAGCTCACCGCTAAGGGGGCGTTTAGTCCACGAGCAGTACTTC.

The rearrangement joins TRBV4-1 to TRBJ1-5; 9 bases align to TRBD1. The CDR3 totals 17 residues. Germline V gene data show CDR1 as MGHRA and CDR2 as YSYEKL. Trimming removed 0 bases from V and 4 bases from J; junction bases left unmatched: 7. The CDR3 region has the DNA TGCGCCAGCAGCCAAGACCGGACAGGGGTTTCGAATCAGCCCCAGCATTTT. Protein sequence: CASSQDRTGVSNQPQHF.

This clone was detected many times. The chain joins TRBV6-2 or TRBV6-3 to TRBJ2-1, with TRBD2 identical over 8 bases. V was clipped by 0 bases and J by 4 bases; unmatched bases: 2. Germline loops: CDR1 MNHEY, CDR2 SVGEGT. CDR3 size: 15 residues. In DNA, the CDR3 is TGTGCCAGCAGTTACTCGTTAGCGGGGTACAATGAGCAGTTCTTC. Its translation: CASSYSLAGYNEQFF.